This TCR beta chain was profiled in a study of CD8 T cells in Susac syndrome. Study conclusions and caveats: The TCR sequencing and HLA analysis in the study involved a relatively small number of individuals, as the study acknowledged.

Sequencing of TCR beta, carried out with a high-throughput approach, was applied to CD8+ and CD4+ T cells from the blood. Matching for age and sex applied to the controls, who were healthy donors. RNA was extracted with the RNeasy kit, and a quantity of roughly 0.5 to 1 ug was reverse transcribed using random hexamers. An immunoSEQ multiplex PCR generated amplified TCR beta CDR3 products spanning 54 Vbeta and 13 Jbeta. TCRdb recomputed calls from the immunoSEQ multiplex PCR reads with MiXCR, one row per CDR3 protein. The table shows roughly 200,000 distinct CDR3 sequences, with about 94% occurring only once. With regard to this clonotype: The antigen is unknown.

This CDR3 comprises 16 residues. Per the germline V gene, CDR1 is MGHRA and CDR2 is YSYEKL. The ends lost 6 bases at V and 7 bases at J; junction bases unmatched: 15. This sequence was found in a human donor in good health. The sequenced sample consisted of CD4+ T cells from PBMCs. This chain joins TRBV4-1 and TRBJ2-1; TRBD2 aligns across 7 bases. This chain's CDR3 is CASRAGSGLEKNEQFF. DNA for the CDR3: TGCGCCAGCAGAGCAGGGAGTGGACTAGAAAAAAATGAGCAGTTCTTC.